This T cell receptor beta chain was retrieved from a study of blood T cell repertoires in COVID-19. Study details: Sources were T cells, B-cell-depleted T cells, or PBMCs; the material itself was cDNA or gDNA.

Authors' processing steps: For nucleated cells, counts were estimated from reference gene primer amplification. Generated by immunoSEQ multiplex PCR, the TCRdb table keeps only in-frame clones and is missing some. From that table come the V and J calls and clone size; the DNA was used to work out D and trimming. There are more than 200,000 clones in the sample; around 87% occur only once, and approximately 5.3% lies in the top ten. Enrolled during active infection, Seattle patients were then followed longitudinally. The CDR3 contains 14 residues. The ends were cut back, 6 bases at V and 2 bases at J, with 13 bases in the middle. CDR1 MDHEN and CDR2 SYDVKM come from the germline V gene.

Sequencing input: peripheral blood. This sequence originates from a woman aged 55-69 years with COVID-19, enrolled during active disease. The chain carries TRBV28 and TRBJ1-1, with D unclear. This CDR3 is CASSRGDLNTEAFF. Here the CDR3 DNA reads TGTGCCAGCAGCCGCGGGGATCTTAACACTGAAGCTTTCTTT.